This T cell receptor beta chain was captured in a study of blood T cell repertoires in COVID-19. About the study: Donors in the United States, Italy and Spain gave samples during acute or convalescent COVID-19. PBMCs, B-cell-depleted T cells, or T cells provided the cDNA or gDNA that made up the material.

Germline CDR1 LGHNT, CDR2 FRNRAP. CDR3 length equals 15 residues. V was pared by 2 bases and J by 7 bases, with 10 bases of the junction left unmatched. This clone turned up a few times. As originally analysed: Using reference gene primer amplification, nucleated cell counts were estimated. The table came from immunoSEQ multiplex PCR; TCRdb's copy has only in-frame clones and leaves some out. The V and J calls and clone size are taken from that table; D and trimming were inferred from the DNA. Among some 120,000 clones listed, approximately 87% were seen once. V is TRBV12-5 and J is TRBJ2-5; 7 bases fit TRBD1. The sample comprised peripheral blood. The origin of this receptor is a man in his thirties or forties with acute or convalescent COVID-19. The CDR3 loop reads CASGLSGGPRGTQYF. The CDR3 DNA reads TGTGCTAGTGGTTTGTCAGGGGGACCGCGTGGGACCCAGTACTTC.